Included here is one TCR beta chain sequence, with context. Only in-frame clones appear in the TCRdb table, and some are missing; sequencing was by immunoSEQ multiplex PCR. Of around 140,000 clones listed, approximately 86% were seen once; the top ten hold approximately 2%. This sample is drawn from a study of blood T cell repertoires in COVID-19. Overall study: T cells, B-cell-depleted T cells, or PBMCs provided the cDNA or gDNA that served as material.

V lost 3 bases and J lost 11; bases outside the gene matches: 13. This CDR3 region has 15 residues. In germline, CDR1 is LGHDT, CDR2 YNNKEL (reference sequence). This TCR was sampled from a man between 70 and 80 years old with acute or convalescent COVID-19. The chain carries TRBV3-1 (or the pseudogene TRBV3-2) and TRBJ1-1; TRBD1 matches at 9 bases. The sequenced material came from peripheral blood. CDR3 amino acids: CASSHTGGAVRLAFF. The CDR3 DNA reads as TGTGCCAGCAGCCATACAGGGGGCGCGGTTCGGTTGGCTTTCTTT.